This paragraph covers one T cell receptor beta chain sequence. The CDR3 runs to 15 residues. Germline values: CDR1 SGHRS, CDR2 YFSETQ. Unmatched junction bases numbered 5, after V lost 3 bases and J lost 0 bases. Original handling: For nucleated cells, counts were estimated from reference gene primer amplification. Some clones are missing from TCRdb's copy, which holds only in-frame ones; the method was immunoSEQ multiplex PCR. From that table come the V and J calls and clone size; the DNA was used to work out D and trimming. The table lists about 300,000 clones, around nine tenths of them singletons. The source of the sample is a study of blood T cell repertoires in COVID-19. Study background: COVID-19 samples, acute and convalescent, were from the United States, Italy and Spain. From T cells, B-cell-depleted T cells, or PBMCs came the material, which was cDNA or gDNA.

The source material was PBMCs or T cells enriched from blood (not recorded which). This sequence originates from a woman younger than 35 who had recovered from COVID-19. The J gene is TRBJ2-7, the V gene TRBV5-1; 8 bases are shared with TRBD1. The DNA for the CDR3 is TGCGCCAGCAGCTCGGGACAGGCGATCTCCTACGAGCAGTACTTC. Translated, it gives CASSSGQAISYEQYF. Using reference TRBV5-1 and TRBJ2-7 for the parts outside the CDR3, the full variable domain is KAGVTQTPRYLIKTRGQQVTLSCSPISGHRSVSWYQQTPGQGLQFLFEYFSETQRNKGNFPGRFSGRQFSNSRSEMNVSTLELGDSALYLCASSSGQAISYEQYFGPGTRLTVT.